The 30 T cell receptor beta chains reported below all come from one sample, sequenced in a study of Ad26.COV2.S vaccination and SARS-CoV-2 variants (dated by TCRdb to about 2021). Explained via the paper, the treatment or condition label denotes: approximately 18 received Ad26.COV2.S at low or high dose, single or two shots; about five received placebo; per-sample allocation not given. Repertoires of vaccine and placebo recipients were sequenced from samples collected on day 63 after the first injection. Library preparation was by the immunoSEQ multiplex PCR assay. TCRdb stores this immuneACCESS table with in-frame sequences only. Part of the clones is absent; in the studies checked, under half of the shortfall reflects unresolved V genes, and no reason is known for the rest. In all, the sample holds around 300,000 clones, and around 90% of those were seen once. The ten largest clones take up around 5% of the sample.

Material: peripheral blood, obtained in a trial of Ad26.COV2.S vaccine versus placebo. Receptor source: a person aged 18 to 59 who received the Ad26.COV2.S COVID-19 vaccine or a placebo.

V is TRBV2 and J is TRBJ1-2; D gene unclear. V shed 4 bases and J shed 5 bases, with 5 bases lying between them. The CDR3 covers 11 residues. Germline V gene sequence: CDR1 SNHLY, CDR2 FYNNEI. The CDR3 DNA reads TGTGCCAGCAGTGTCCGATATGGCTACACCTTC. Its protein is CASSVRYGYTF.

The chain joins TRBV12-3 or TRBV12-4 to TRBJ1-1; tentative D call: TRBD1 (5 bases). The CDR3 is 11 residues long. The V end was cut by 4 bases, the J end by 8 bases, with 8 bases between. The CDR3 here is CASSSRGEAFF. As DNA, the CDR3 is TGTGCCAGCAGTTCACGGGGGGAAGCTTTCTTT.

The rearrangement uses TRBV10-3 and TRBJ2-7; the match to TRBD1 covers 7 bases. There are 11 residues in the CDR3. Germline V CDR1 and CDR2: ENHRY, SYGVKD. J lost 2 bases, V lost 10 bases, and 2 bases had no gene match. The CDR3 is CATGTAYEQYV. CDR3 DNA: TGTGCCACTGGGACAGCCTACGAGCAGTACGTC.

V and J are TRBV5-1 and TRBJ1-1, with a weak D call TRBD1 (5 bases). The CDR3 is made up of 12 amino acids. Germline V gives CDR1 SGHRS, CDR2 YFSETQ. Trimming stripped 4 bases from V and 7 bases from J, with 11 bases between. The DNA for the CDR3 is TGCGCCAGCAGCGGACCTGGGGGTGAAGCTTTCTTT. Translated: CASSGPGGEAFF.

V is TRBV6-6 and J is TRBJ1-2; TRBD1 agrees at 7 bases. The junction had 2 bases not matched to a gene; V was cut back by 0 bases and J by 4 bases. Looked up from germline, CDR1 is MNHNY and CDR2 is SVGAGI (reference sequence). This CDR3 comprises 14 residues. CDR3: CASSYSTGFYGYTF. The CDR3 DNA follows: TGTGCCAGCAGTTACTCGACAGGGTTCTATGGCTACACCTTC.

V usage is TRBV27 and J usage is TRBJ2-3; D is ambiguous. Germline V gives CDR1 MNHEY, CDR2 SMNVEV (reference sequence). This CDR3 spans 13 amino acids. Trimming pared 0 bases from V and 1 base from J, leaving 2 bases between. The CDR3 coding sequence is TGTGCCAGCAGTTTATCACGCACAGATACGCAGTATTTT. Its protein is CASSLSRTDTQYF.

This clone showed up just once. This chain uses TRBV5-8 with TRBJ2-1, with 7 bases matching TRBD2. CDR3 length: 17 amino acids. Trimming took 0 bases from V and 9 from J; bases not matched to a gene: 15. Germline CDR1 SGHTS, CDR2 YDEGEE. CDR3 nucleotides: TGTGCCAGCAGCTTGGCCATAGAGTGGGAGGGCCAGGGTGAGCAGTTCTTC. This sequence encodes CASSLAIEWEGQGEQFF. Full variable domain (rest looked up from reference TRBV5-8 and TRBJ2-1): EAGVTQSPTHLIKTRGQQATLRCSPISGHTSVYWYQQALGLGLQFLLWYDEGEERNRGNFPPRFSGRQFPNYSSELNVNALELEDSALYLCASSLAIEWEGQGEQFFGPGTRLTVL.

This chain joins TRBV2 and TRBJ1-2; 12 bases are shared with TRBD1. CDR1 is SNHLY, CDR2 FYNNEI, per germline. CDR3 length: 18 amino acids. V lost 9 bases to trimming and J lost 2 bases; unmatched junction nucleotides: 16. The CDR3 DNA follows: TGTGCCAGGAGTTCCGTGGGGACAGGGGGCTTCGGGAACTATGGCTACACCTTC. The encoded protein is CARSSVGTGGFGNYGYTF.

J is TRBJ1-1 and V is TRBV19; D not resolved. Trimming removed 3 bases at V and 0 bases at J, with 17 bases between. Germline V gene sequence: CDR1 LNHDA, CDR2 SQIVND (reference sequence). The CDR3 has 17 amino acids. The CDR3 sequence is CASSIIGFDPMNTEAFF. CDR3 in DNA: TGTGCCAGTAGTATTATAGGGTTTGATCCTATGAACACTGAAGCTTTCTTT.

The CDR3 is CASRTPALFYKLYNEQFF. The CDR3 DNA sequence: TGTGCCAGCAGGACTCCCGCGCTATTCTACAAACTCTACAATGAGCAGTTCTTC. This chain links TRBV28 with TRBJ2-1; unclear D gene. CDR3 size: 18 residues. The V gene lost 6 bases and the J gene lost 3 bases, with 24 bases spanning the gap. CDR1 and CDR2 from the germline V gene are MDHEN and SYDVKM.

The genes are TRBV10-1 and TRBJ2-2; no clear D gene. The CDR3 contains 14 residues. Germline loops: CDR1 WNHNN, CDR2 SYGVQD (reference sequence). Trimming cost V 3 bases and J 3 bases, with 8 bases left between them. The CDR3 is CASSDLADTGELFF. The CDR3 DNA reads as TGCGCCAGCAGTGATTTAGCAGACACCGGGGAGCTGTTTTTT.

The chain couples TRBV7-2 to TRBJ1-4; no reliable D call. This CDR3 region has 15 residues. V lost 8 bases to trimming and J lost 7 bases, with 20 bases between them. Germline loops: CDR1 SGHTA, CDR2 FQGNSA. Here the CDR3 reads CASAFDLGSIEKLFF. The CDR3 DNA is TGTGCCAGCGCATTCGATTTGGGCAGTATTGAAAAACTGTTTTTT.

This chain links TRBV27 with TRBJ1-2; D gene ambiguous. The germline V gene encodes CDR1 MNHEY and CDR2 SMNVEV (reference sequence). V was trimmed by 5 bases and J by 1 base, leaving 8 bases between them. This CDR3 spans 13 amino acids. The CDR3 sequence is CASSRRVNYGYTF. DNA for the CDR3: TGTGCCAGCAGTAGGAGGGTTAACTATGGCTACACCTTC.

The rearrangement uses TRBV25-1 and TRBJ1-1; D is undetermined. The CDR3 is made up of 14 amino acids. V was pared by 6 bases and J by 4 bases, with 15 bases between. Germline CDR1 and CDR2: MGHDK and SYGVNS. CDR3 protein: CASSPASRGTEAFF. In DNA form, the CDR3 reads TGTGCCAGCAGCCCCGCCTCTCGGGGCACTGAAGCTTTCTTT. The full variable domain, rest sourced from reference TRBV25-1 and TRBJ1-1, is EADIYQTPRYLVIGTGKKITLECSQTMGHDKMYWYQQDPGMELHLIHYSYGVNSTEKGDLSSESTVSRIRTEHFPLTLESARPSHTSQYLCASSPASRGTEAFFGQGTRLTVV.

The chain has TRBV5-1 and TRBJ1-1; D is undetermined. V gave up 4 bases and J gave up 3 bases, with 10 bases separating them. The germline V gene encodes CDR1 SGHRS and CDR2 YFSETQ. This CDR3 is built from 13 residues. CDR3 nucleotides: TGCGCCAGCAGCCTGACTTGGGACACTGAAGCTTTCTTT. Its protein product is CASSLTWDTEAFF.

The chain has TRBV2 and TRBJ1-1; no definite D call. The CDR3 runs 12 residues. Between the trimmed V and J ends, which lost 10 bases and 1 base, there was a span of 10 bases. The germline CDR1 and CDR2 sequences are SNHLY and FYNNEI. The CDR3 protein is CAKKPGNTEAFF. CDR3 sequence (DNA): TGTGCCAAAAAACCAGGGAACACTGAAGCTTTCTTT.

This rearrangement joins TRBV5-1 to TRBJ1-1; the match to TRBD1 covers 8 bases. V dropped 0 bases and J dropped 6; count of bases not matched to a gene: 7. The length of the CDR3 is 15 residues. Germline assignment: CDR1 SGHRS and CDR2 YFSETQ. This chain's CDR3 is CASSLDGQGQSEAFF. The CDR3 DNA sequence: TGCGCCAGCAGCTTGGACGGACAGGGACAATCTGAAGCTTTCTTT. Supplemented by reference TRBV5-1 and TRBJ1-1, the full variable domain reads KAGVTQTPRYLIKTRGQQVTLSCSPISGHRSVSWYQQTPGQGLQFLFEYFSETQRNKGNFPGRFSGRQFSNSRSEMNVSTLELGDSALYLCASSLDGQGQSEAFFGQGTRLTVV.

The chain carries TRBV19 and TRBJ1-2; 7 nucleotides match TRBD1. CDR1 and CDR2 (germline): LNHDA, SQIVND (reference sequence). Germline trimming cut 5 bases from V and 5 bases from J; bases unmatched to any gene: 14. The CDR3 is 16 amino acids. The CDR3 DNA is TGTGCCAGTAGTCCCCCATACAGGGGATTTTCATATGGCTACACCTTC. Translated: CASSPPYRGFSYGYTF. Looking up the rest from reference TRBV19 and TRBJ1-2 gives the full variable domain: DGGITQSPKYLFRKEGQNVTLSCEQNLNHDAMYWYRQDPGQGLRLIYYSQIVNDFQKGDIAEGYSVSREKKESFPLTVTSAQKNPTAFYLCASSPPYRGFSYGYTFGSGTRLTVV.

The chain uses TRBV4-3 and TRBJ2-7; the D gene is possibly TRBD2 (6 bases). Germline CDR1 is LGHNA and CDR2 is YSLEER. Trimming removed 3 bases from V and 4 bases from J, with 13 bases in between. The CDR3 extends over 14 amino acids. The CDR3 DNA sequence: TGCGCCAGCAGCCAGTTTCTTGGGGGGTACGAGCAGTACTTC. It translates to CASSQFLGGYEQYF.

V and J are TRBV7-8 and TRBJ2-7; D unclear. Germline CDR1 reads SGHVS; CDR2 reads FQNEAQ. Trimming took 1 base from V and 3 from J, leaving 7 bases between them. This CDR3 region has 13 residues. CDR3 protein: CASSLGRYYEQYV. The DNA of the CDR3 is TGTGCCAGCAGCTTAGGCCGGTACTACGAGCAGTACGTC.

The chain joins TRBV5-1 to TRBJ2-2; 7 nucleotides align to TRBD2. With V trimmed by 4 bases and J by 5 bases, 14 bases remained unmatched. Germline assignment: CDR1 SGHRS and CDR2 YFSETQ. The CDR3 extends over 17 amino acids. The CDR3 here is CASSPDGSRAGTGELFF. The DNA for the CDR3 is TGCGCCAGCAGCCCGGACGGTTCGCGAGCGGGAACCGGGGAGCTGTTTTTT.

The V gene is TRBV5-1, the J gene TRBJ1-5; perhaps TRBD1 as D (5 bases). Germline V CDR1 and CDR2: SGHRS, YFSETQ. The CDR3 is made up of 16 amino acids. The ends were cut back, 1 base at V and 5 bases at J, with 16 bases in the middle. The CDR3 spells CASSLWPGADHQPQHF. In DNA, the CDR3 is TGCGCCAGCAGCTTGTGGCCCGGGGCCGATCATCAGCCCCAGCATTTT. The full variable domain, rest sourced from reference TRBV5-1 and TRBJ1-5, is KAGVTQTPRYLIKTRGQQVTLSCSPISGHRSVSWYQQTPGQGLQFLFEYFSETQRNKGNFPGRFSGRQFSNSRSEMNVSTLELGDSALYLCASSLWPGADHQPQHFGDGTRLSIL.

The chain employs TRBV5-1 and TRBJ2-1, with D uncertain. The germline gives CDR1 SGHRS, CDR2 YFSETQ. This CDR3 is built from 13 residues. Trimming cost V 4 bases and J 15 bases, with 20 bases left between them. CDR3 sequence: CASSGAQEPHGFF. CDR3 nucleotides: TGCGCCAGCAGCGGCGCGCAGGAGCCCCACGGGTTCTTC.

This chain links TRBV9 with TRBJ1-1, with D perhaps matching TRBD1 (5 bases). The CDR3 has 13 residues. Per the germline V gene, CDR1 is SGDLS and CDR2 is YYNGEE. V lost 4 bases to trimming and J lost 7 bases, with 14 bases between them. CDR3 loop: CASSFGHQGEAFF. CDR3 nucleotide sequence: TGTGCCAGCAGCTTCGGGCATCAGGGTGAAGCTTTCTTT. Full variable domain (remainder filled in from reference TRBV9 and TRBJ1-1): DSGVTQTPKHLITATGQRVTLRCSPRSGDLSVYWYQQSLDQGLQFLIQYYNGEERAKGNILERFSAQQFPDLHSELNLSSLELGDSALYFCASSFGHQGEAFFGQGTRLTVV.

This rearrangement joins TRBV12-3 or TRBV12-4 to TRBJ1-4, with D unclear. This CDR3 comprises 13 residues. V was clipped by 3 bases and J by 3 bases, with 5 bases between them. This CDR3 reads CASSFKANEKLFF. DNA of the CDR3: TGTGCCAGCAGTTTCAAGGCTAATGAAAAACTGTTTTTT.

The chain has TRBV18 and TRBJ2-7, with 7 bases matching TRBD1. With 3 bases clipped from V and 2 bases from J, the junction kept 10 bases outside the gene matches. The germline V gene has CDR1 KGHSH and CDR2 LQKENI. The CDR3 runs to 16 residues. CDR3: CASSPYLRDSTYEQYF. The CDR3 DNA follows: TGTGCCAGCTCACCCTACCTGAGGGACAGTACCTACGAGCAGTACTTC.

The V call is TRBV7-3, the J call TRBJ1-1; D uncertain. Germline-derived CDR1 and CDR2 are SGHTA and FQGTGA. The CDR3 has 13 residues. V lost 5 bases and J lost 2, with 9 bases in between. The CDR3 sequence: CASSHRPNTEAFF. The CDR3 DNA is TGTGCCAGCAGCCACCGCCCCAACACTGAAGCTTTCTTT.

The chain employs TRBV10-2 and TRBJ2-1; 7 bases map to TRBD1. V shed 0 bases, J shed 8 bases, and the junction held 4 bases outside the gene matches. This CDR3 comprises 14 residues. Germline CDR1 WSHSY, CDR2 SAAADI. CDR3 nucleotides: TGCGCCAGCAGTGAGTCGAGAGACAGGGATGAGCAGTTCTTC. This encodes CASSESRDRDEQFF.

The rearrangement uses TRBV30 and TRBJ2-1; either TRBD1 or TRBD2 may supply D (5 bases each). The CDR3 extends over 13 amino acids. Between the trimmed V and J ends, which lost 0 bases and 7 bases, there was a span of 10 bases. Germline V lookup: CDR1 GTSNPN, CDR2 SVGIG (reference sequence). The chain's CDR3 is CAWSVGVINEQFF. CDR3 nucleotides: TGTGCCTGGAGTGTGGGGGTTATAAATGAGCAGTTCTTC.

The chain combines TRBV3-1 (or the pseudogene TRBV3-2) with TRBJ2-1, with TRBD2 matching 8 bases. J was trimmed by 8 bases and V by 2 bases; bases with no gene match: 8. Germline lookup yields CDR1 LGHDT and CDR2 YNNKEL (reference sequence). This CDR3 comprises 15 residues. The CDR3 loop reads CASSQPRAGEDEQFF. Written as DNA, the CDR3 is TGTGCCAGCAGCCAACCCAGAGCGGGAGAAGATGAGCAGTTCTTC.